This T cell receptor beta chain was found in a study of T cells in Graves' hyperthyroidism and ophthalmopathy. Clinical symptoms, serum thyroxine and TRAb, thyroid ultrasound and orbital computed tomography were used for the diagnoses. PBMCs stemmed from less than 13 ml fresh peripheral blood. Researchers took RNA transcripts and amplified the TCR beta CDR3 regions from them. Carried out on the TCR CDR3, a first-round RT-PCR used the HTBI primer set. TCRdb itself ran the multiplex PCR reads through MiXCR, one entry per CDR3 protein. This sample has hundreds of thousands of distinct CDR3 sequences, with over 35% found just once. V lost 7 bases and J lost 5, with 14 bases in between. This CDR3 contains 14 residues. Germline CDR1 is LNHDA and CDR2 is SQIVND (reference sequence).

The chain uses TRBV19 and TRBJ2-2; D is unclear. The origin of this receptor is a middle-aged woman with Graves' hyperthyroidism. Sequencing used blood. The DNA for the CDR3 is TGTGCCAGTACCCAACAAAGTATAACCGGGGAGCTGTTTTTT. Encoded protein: CASTQQSITGELFF.